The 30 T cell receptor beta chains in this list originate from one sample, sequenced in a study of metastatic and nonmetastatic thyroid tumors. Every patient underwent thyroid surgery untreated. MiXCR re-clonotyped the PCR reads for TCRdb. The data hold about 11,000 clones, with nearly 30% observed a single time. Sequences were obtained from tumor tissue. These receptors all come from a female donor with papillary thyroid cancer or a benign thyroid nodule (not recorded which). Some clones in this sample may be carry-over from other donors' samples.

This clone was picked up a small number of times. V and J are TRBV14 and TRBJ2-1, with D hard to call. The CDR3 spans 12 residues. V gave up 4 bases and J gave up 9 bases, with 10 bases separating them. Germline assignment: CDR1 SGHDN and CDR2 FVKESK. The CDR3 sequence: CASSLTLGEQFF. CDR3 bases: TGTGCCAGCAGCCTTACCCTAGGTGAGCAGTTCTTC.

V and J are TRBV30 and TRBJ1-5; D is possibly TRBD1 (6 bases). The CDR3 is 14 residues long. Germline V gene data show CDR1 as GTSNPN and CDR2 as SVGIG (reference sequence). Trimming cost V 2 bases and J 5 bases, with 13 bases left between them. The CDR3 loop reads CAWSLWGLDQPQHF. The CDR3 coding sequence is TGTGCCTGGAGTCTTTGGGGGCTAGATCAGCCCCAGCATTTT.

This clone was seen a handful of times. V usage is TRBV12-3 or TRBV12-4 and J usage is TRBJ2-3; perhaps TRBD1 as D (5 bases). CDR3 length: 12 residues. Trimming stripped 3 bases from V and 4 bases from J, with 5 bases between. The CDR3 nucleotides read TGTGCCAGCAGTTTCAGGGCAGATACGCAGTATTTT. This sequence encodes CASSFRADTQYF.

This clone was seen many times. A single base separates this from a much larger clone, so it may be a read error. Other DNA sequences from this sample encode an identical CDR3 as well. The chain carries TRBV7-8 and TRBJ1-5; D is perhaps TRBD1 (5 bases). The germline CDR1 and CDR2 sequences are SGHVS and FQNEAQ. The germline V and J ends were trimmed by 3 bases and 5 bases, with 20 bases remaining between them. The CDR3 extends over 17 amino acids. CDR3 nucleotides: TGTGCCAGCAGCTTTCAACCCGGAGGGGCGCTGTATCAGCCCCAGCATTTT. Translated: CASSFQPGGALYQPQHF.

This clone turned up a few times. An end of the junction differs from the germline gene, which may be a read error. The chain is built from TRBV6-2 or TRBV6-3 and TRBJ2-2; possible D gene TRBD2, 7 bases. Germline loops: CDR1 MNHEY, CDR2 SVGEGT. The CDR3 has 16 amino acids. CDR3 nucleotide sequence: TGTGCCAGCAGGCCACGGGGGGCGCTAAGCACCGGGGAGCTTTTCTTT. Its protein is CASRPRGALSTGELFF.

DNA of the CDR3: TGCAGTGCTCTTAAGGCGGCCTCCTACGAGCAGTACTTC. Amino acid sequence: CSALKAASYEQYF. This rearrangement joins TRBV20-1 to TRBJ2-7; D uncertain. This CDR3 has 13 amino acids. The ends were cut back, 5 bases at V and 0 bases at J, with 11 bases in the middle. From germline, CDR1 is DFQATT and CDR2 SNEGSKA (reference sequence).

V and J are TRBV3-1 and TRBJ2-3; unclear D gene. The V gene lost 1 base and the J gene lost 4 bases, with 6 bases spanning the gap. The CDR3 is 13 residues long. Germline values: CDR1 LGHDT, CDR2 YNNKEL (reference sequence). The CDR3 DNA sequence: TGTGCCAGCAGCCAAGTAACTGCAGATACGCAGTATTTT. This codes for CASSQVTADTQYF.

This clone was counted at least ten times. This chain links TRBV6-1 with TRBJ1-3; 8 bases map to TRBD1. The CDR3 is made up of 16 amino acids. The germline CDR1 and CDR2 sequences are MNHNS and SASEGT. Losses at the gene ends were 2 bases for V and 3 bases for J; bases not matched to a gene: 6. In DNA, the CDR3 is TGTGCCAGCAGTGAATCGGACAGGGAAGGTGGAAACACCATATATTTT. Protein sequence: CASSESDREGGNTIYF.

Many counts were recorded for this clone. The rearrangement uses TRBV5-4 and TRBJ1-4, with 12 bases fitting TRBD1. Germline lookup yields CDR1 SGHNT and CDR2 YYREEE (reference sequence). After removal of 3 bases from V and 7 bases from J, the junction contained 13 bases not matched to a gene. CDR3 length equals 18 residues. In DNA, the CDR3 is TGTGCCAGCAGCTGGAACCGGGACAGGGGGCGCGAAATTGAAAAACTGTTTTTT. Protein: CASSWNRDRGREIEKLFF.

CDR3 DNA sequence: TGTGCCAGCAGTCGGACTAGCGGGGGGGCGTTCGGGTACGAGCAGTACTTC. Its translation is CASSRTSGGAFGYEQYF. J is TRBJ2-7 and V is TRBV6-1; the match to TRBD2 covers 15 bases. This CDR3 comprises 17 residues. Trimming removed 5 bases from V and 4 bases from J; junction bases left unmatched: 9. CDR1 and CDR2 from the germline V gene are MNHNS and SASEGT.

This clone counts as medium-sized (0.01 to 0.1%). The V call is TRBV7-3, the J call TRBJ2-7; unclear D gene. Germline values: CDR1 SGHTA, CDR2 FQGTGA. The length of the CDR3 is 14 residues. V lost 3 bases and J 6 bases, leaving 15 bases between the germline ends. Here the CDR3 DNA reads TGTGCCAGCAGCTTTCTTGGACCTCGACGCGAGCAGTACTTC. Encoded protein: CASSFLGPRREQYF.

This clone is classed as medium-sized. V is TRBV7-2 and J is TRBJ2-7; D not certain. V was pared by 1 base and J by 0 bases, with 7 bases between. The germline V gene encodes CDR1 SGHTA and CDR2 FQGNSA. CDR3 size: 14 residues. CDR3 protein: CASSLGRVSYEQYF. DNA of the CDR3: TGTGCCAGCAGCTTAGGAAGGGTCTCCTACGAGCAGTACTTC.

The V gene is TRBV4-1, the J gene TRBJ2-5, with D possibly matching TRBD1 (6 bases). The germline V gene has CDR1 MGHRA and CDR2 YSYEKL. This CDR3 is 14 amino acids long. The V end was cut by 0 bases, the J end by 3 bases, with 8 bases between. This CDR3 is CASSQDWDKETQYF. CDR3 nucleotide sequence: TGCGCCAGCAGCCAAGACTGGGACAAAGAGACCCAGTACTTC.

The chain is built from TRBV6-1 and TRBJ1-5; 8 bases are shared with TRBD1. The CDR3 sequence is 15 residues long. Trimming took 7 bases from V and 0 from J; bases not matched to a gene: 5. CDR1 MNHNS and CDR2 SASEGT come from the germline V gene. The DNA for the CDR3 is TGTGCCAGCACCGGGACAGGAAATAGCAATCAGCCCCAGCATTTT. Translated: CASTGTGNSNQPQHF.

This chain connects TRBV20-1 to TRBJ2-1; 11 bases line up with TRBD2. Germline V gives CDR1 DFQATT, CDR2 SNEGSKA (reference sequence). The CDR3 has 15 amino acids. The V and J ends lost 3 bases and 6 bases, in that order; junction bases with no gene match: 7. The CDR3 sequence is CSASTGLAGGNEQFF. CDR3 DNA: TGCAGTGCTAGTACGGGGCTAGCGGGAGGCAATGAGCAGTTCTTC.

CDR3 nucleotide sequence: TGTGCCAGCAGCTTAGATCCCTCACATCTCAATGAGCAGTTCTTC. It is translated as CASSLDPSHLNEQFF. V gene TRBV11-2 combines with J gene TRBJ2-1; D not certain. V was trimmed by 0 bases and J by 6 bases, leaving 12 bases between them. The CDR3 runs 15 residues. The germline V gene has CDR1 SGHAT and CDR2 FQNNGV. Using reference TRBV11-2 and TRBJ2-1 for the parts outside the CDR3, the full variable domain is EAGVAQSPRYKIIEKRQSVAFWCNPISGHATLYWYQQILGQGPKLLIQFQNNGVVDDSQLPKDRFSAERLKGVDSTLKIQPAKLEDSAVYLCASSLDPSHLNEQFFGPGTRLTVL.

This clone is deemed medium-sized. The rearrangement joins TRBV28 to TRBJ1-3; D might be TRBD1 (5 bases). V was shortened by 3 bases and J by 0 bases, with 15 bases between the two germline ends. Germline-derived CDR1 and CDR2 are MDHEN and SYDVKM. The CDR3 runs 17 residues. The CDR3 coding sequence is TGTGCCAGCAGTTTTGGCGGGGGTTCCATCTCTGGAAACACCATATATTTT. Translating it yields CASSFGGGSISGNTIYF.

In DNA, the CDR3 is TGCAGTGCTGGACGGAGCTCCTACAGGGGCTCCGACTATGGCTACACCTTC. This sequence encodes CSAGRSSYRGSDYGYTF. The chain joins TRBV20-1 to TRBJ1-2, with 7 bases that match TRBD1. Per germline, CDR1 DFQATT and CDR2 SNEGSKA (reference sequence). The CDR3 consists of 17 residues. J gave up 3 bases and V 5 bases, and 18 bases lay outside the gene matches.

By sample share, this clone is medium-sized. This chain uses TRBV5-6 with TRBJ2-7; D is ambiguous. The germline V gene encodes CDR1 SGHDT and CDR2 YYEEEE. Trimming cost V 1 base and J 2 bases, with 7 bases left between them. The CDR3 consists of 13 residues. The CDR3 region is CASSLWAAYEQYF. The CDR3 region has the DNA TGTGCCAGCAGCTTGTGGGCCGCCTACGAGCAGTACTTC.

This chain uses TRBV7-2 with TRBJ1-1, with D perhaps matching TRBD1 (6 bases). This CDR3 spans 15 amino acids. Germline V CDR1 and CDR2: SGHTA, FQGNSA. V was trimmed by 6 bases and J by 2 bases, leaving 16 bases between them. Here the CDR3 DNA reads TGTGCCAGCAGGTTACAGGGAACTTCTAACACTGAAGCTTTCTTT. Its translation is CASRLQGTSNTEAFF.

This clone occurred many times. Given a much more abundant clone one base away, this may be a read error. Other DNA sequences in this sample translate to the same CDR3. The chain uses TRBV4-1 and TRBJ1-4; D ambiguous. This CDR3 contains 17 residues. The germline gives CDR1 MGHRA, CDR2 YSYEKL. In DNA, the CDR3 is TGCGCCAGCAGCCAAGATTGGATTGGCGCAACTAACGAAAAACTGTTTTTT. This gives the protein CASSQDWIGATNEKLFF.

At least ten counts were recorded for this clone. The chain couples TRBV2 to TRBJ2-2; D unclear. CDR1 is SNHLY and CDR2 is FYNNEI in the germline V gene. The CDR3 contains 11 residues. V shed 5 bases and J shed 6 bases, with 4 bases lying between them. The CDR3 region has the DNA TGTGCCAGCAGTCCTCCCGGGGAGCTGTTTTTT. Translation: CASSPPGELFF.

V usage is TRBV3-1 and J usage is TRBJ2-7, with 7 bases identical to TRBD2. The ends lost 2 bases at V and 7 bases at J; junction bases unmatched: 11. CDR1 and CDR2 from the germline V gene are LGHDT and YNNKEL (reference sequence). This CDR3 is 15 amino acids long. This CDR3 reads CASSQLGGRAGEQYF. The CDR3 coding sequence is TGTGCCAGCAGCCAACTTGGTGGGAGGGCAGGTGAGCAGTACTTC.

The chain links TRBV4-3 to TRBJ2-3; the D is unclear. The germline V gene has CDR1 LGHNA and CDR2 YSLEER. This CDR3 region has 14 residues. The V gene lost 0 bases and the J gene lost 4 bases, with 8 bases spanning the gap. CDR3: CASSQEVFADTQYF. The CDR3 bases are TGCGCCAGCAGCCAAGAAGTTTTCGCAGATACGCAGTATTTT.

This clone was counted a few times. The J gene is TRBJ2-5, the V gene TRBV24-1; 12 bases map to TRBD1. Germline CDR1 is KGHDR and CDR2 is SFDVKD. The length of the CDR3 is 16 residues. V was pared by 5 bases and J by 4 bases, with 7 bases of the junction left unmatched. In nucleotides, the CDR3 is TGTGCCACCAGTGCGCCGGGACAGGGGGCGGGAGAGACCCAGTACTTC. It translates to CATSAPGQGAGETQYF.

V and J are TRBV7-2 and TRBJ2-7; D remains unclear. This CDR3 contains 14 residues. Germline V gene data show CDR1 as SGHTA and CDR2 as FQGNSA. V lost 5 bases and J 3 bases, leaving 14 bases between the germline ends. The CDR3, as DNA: TGTGCCAGCAGCACAACCCGCACGGGCTACGAGCAGTACTTC. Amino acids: CASSTTRTGYEQYF. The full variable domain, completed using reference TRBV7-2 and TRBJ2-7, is GAGVSQSPSNKVTEKGKDVELRCDPISGHTALYWYRQSLGQGLEFLIYFQGNSAPDKSGLPSDRFSAERTGGSVSTLTIQRTQQEDSAVYLCASSTTRTGYEQYFGPGTRLTVT.

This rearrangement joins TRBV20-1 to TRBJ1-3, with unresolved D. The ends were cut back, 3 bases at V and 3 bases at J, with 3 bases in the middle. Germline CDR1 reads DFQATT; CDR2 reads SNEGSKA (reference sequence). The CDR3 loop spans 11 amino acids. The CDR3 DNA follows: TGCAGTGCTAGGCGTGGAAACACCATATATTTT. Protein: CSARRGNTIYF.

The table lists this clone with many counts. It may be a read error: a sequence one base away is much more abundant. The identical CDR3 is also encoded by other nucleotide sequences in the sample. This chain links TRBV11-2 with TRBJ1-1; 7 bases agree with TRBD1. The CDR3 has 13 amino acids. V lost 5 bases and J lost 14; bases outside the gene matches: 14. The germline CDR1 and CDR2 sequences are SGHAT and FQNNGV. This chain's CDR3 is CASSAPGGYGAFF. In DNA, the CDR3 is TGTGCCAGCAGCGCCCCAGGGGGGTATGGGGCCTTCTTT.

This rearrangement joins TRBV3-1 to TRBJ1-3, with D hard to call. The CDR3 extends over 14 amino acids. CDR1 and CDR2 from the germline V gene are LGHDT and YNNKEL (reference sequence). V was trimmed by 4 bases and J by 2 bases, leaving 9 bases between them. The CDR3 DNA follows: TGTGCCAGCAGCCCGCTCGCGGCTGGAAACACCATATATTTT. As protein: CASSPLAAGNTIYF. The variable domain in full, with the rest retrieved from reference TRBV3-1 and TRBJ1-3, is DTAVSQTPKYLVTQMGNDKSIKCEQNLGHDTMYWYKQDSKKFLKIMFSYNNKELIINETVPNRFSPKSPDKAHLNLHINSLELGDSAVYFCASSPLAAGNTIYFGEGSWLTVV.

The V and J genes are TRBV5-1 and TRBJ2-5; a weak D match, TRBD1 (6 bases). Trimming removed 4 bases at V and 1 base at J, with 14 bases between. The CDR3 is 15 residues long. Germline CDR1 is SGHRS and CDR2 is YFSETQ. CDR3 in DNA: TGCGCCAGCAGCCTTATAGGGGACACCCAAGAGACCCAGTACTTC. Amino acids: CASSLIGDTQETQYF.